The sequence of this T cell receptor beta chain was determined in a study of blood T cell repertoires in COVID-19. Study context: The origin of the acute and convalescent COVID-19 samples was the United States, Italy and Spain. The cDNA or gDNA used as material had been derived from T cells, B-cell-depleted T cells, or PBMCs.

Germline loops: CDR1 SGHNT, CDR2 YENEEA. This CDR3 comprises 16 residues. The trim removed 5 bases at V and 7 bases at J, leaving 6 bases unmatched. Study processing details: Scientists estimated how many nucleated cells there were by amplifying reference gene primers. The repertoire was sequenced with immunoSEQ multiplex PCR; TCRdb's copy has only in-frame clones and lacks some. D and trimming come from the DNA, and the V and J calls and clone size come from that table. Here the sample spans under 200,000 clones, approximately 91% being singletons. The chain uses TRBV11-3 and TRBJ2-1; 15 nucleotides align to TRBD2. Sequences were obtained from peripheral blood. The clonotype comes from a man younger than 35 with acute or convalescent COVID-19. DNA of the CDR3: TGTGCCAGCAGCCCCGGACTAGCGGGAGGGCAGAATGAGCAGTTCTTC. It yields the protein CASSPGLAGGQNEQFF. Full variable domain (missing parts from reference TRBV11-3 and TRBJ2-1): EAGVVQSPRYKIIEKKQPVAFWCNPISGHNTLYWYLQNLGQGPELLIRYENEEAVDDSQLPKDRFSAERLKGVDSTLKIQPAELGDSAVYLCASSPGLAGGQNEQFFGPGTRLTVL.